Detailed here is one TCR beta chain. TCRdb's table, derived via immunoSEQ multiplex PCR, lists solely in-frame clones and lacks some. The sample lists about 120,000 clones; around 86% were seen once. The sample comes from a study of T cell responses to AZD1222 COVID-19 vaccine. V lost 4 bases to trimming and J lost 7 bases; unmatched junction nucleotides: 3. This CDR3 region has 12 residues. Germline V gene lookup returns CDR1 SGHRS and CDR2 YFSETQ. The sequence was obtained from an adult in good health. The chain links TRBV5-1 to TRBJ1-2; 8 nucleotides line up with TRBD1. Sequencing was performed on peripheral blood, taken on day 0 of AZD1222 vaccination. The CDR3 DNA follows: TGCGCCAGCAGCCCAGACAGGGGTGGCTACACCTTC. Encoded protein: CASSPDRGGYTF.